The sequence of this TCR beta chain was determined in a study of glioma-infiltrating T cells after dendritic cell vaccination. Isocitrate dehydrogenase mutation was absent in all glioblastoma patients. Unmatched junction bases numbered 3, after V lost 4 bases and J lost 4 bases. CDR1 SQVTM and CDR2 ANQGSEA come from the germline V gene. The CDR3 is 12 residues long. Assay used: immunoSEQ multiplex PCR; TCRdb lists only in-frame clones, some missing. The repertoire holds more than 60,000 clones, 82% seen once, with around 9.6% in the top ten. The chain has TRBV29-1 and TRBJ2-7; 8 bases align to TRBD1. The sequenced sample was blood, obtained before dendritic cell vaccination. This clonotype was obtained from a human donor with glioblastoma. CDR3 residues: CSVGGTGYEQYF. For the CDR3, the DNA is TGCAGCGTTGGTGGGACAGGATACGAGCAGTACTTC.